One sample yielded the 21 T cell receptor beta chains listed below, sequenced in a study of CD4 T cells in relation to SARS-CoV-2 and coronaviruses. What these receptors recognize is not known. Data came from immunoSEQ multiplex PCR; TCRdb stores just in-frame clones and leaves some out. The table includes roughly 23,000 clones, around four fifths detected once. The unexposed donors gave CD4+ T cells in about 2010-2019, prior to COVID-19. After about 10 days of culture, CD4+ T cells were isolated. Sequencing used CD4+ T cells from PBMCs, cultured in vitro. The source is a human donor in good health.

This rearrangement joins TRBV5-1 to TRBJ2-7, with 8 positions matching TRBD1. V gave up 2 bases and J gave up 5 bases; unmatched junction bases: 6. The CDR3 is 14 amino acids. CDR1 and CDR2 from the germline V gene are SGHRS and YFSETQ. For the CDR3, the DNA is TGCGCCAGCAGCTTCCGACAGGGGTTCGACGAGCAGTACTTC. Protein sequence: CASSFRQGFDEQYF.

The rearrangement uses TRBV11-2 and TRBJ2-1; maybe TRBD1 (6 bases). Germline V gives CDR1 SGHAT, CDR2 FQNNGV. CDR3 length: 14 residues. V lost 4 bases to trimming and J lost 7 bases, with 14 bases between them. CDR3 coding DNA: TGTGCCAGCAGCTGGTCCCTGGGGGCGAATGAGCAGTTCTTC. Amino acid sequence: CASSWSLGANEQFF.

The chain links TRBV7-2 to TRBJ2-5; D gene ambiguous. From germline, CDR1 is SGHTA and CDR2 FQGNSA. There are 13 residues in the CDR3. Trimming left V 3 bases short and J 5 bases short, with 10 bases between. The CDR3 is CASSFGFVETQYF. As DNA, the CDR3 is TGTGCCAGCAGCTTCGGGTTCGTCGAGACCCAGTACTTC.

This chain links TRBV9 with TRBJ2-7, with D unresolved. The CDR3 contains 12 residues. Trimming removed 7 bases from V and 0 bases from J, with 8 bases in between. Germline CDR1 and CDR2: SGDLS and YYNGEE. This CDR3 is CASGKSSYEQYF. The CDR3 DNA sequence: TGTGCCAGCGGGAAAAGCTCCTACGAGCAGTACTTC.

CDR3 sequence: CASRTWSSYEQYF. CDR3 sequence (DNA): TGTGCCAGCAGAACTTGGAGCTCCTACGAGCAGTACTTC. This rearrangement joins TRBV6-5 to TRBJ2-7, with unresolved D. Trimming shortened V by 6 bases and J by 0 bases, and 9 bases separated the two germline ends. Germline V gene sequence: CDR1 MNHEY, CDR2 SVGAGI. The CDR3 spans 13 residues.

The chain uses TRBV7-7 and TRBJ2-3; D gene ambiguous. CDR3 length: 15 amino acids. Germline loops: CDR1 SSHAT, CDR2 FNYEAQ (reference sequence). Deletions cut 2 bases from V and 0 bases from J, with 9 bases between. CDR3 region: CASSLLGSSTDTQYF. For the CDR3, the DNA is TGTGCCAGCAGCTTATTGGGGTCTAGCACAGATACGCAGTATTTT.

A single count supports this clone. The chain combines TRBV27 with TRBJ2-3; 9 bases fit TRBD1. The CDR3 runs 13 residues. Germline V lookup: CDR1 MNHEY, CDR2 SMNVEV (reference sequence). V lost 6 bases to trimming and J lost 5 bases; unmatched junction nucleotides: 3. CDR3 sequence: CASRQGARDTQYF. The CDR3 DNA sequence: TGTGCCAGCAGACAGGGGGCGCGAGATACGCAGTATTTT.

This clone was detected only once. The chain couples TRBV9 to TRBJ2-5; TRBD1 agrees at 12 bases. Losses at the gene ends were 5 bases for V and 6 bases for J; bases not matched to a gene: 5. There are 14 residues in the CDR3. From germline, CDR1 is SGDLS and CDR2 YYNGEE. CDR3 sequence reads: CASSPGTGGKTQYF. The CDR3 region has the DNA TGTGCCAGCAGTCCCGGGACAGGGGGCAAGACCCAGTACTTC.

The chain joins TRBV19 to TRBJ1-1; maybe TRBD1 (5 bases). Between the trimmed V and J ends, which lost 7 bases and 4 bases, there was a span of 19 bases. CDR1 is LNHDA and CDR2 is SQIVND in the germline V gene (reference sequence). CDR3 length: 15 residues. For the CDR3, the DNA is TGTGCCAGTATCAACGCCTGGGCAGGGACCACTGAAGCTTTCTTT. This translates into CASINAWAGTTEAFF.

CDR3 DNA: TGCGCCAGCAGCCGGGACAGGGACACTGAAGCTTTCTTT. It encodes CASSRDRDTEAFF. This chain links TRBV4-3 with TRBJ1-1, with TRBD1 matching over 9 bases. The length of the CDR3 is 13 residues. CDR1 is LGHNA, CDR2 YSLEER, per germline. Trimming at V came to 4 bases and at J to 3 bases, leaving 0 bases not matched to a gene.

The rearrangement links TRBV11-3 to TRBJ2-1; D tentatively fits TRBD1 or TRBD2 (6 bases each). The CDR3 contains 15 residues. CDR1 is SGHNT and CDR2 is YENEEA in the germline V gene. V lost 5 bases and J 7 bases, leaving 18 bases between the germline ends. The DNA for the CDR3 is TGTGCCAGCAGCGAGGGGGGTAGGGGCGGGAATGAGCAGTTCTTC. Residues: CASSEGGRGGNEQFF.

CDR3: CASSPAILAGGRGELFF. DNA of the CDR3: TGTGCCAGCAGTCCGGCTATACTAGCGGGAGGGAGGGGGGAGCTGTTTTTT. The gene calls are TRBV27 and TRBJ2-2, with 13 bases aligning to TRBD2. Trimming removed 5 bases from V and 8 bases from J; junction bases left unmatched: 11. The CDR3 is 17 residues long. The germline V gene has CDR1 MNHEY and CDR2 SMNVEV (reference sequence).

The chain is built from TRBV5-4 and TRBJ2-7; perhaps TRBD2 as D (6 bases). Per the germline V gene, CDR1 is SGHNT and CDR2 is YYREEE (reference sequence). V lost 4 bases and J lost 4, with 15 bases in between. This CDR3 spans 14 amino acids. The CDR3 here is CASSPGDGSYEQYF. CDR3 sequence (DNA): TGTGCCAGCAGCCCGGGGGACGGGAGTTACGAGCAGTACTTC.

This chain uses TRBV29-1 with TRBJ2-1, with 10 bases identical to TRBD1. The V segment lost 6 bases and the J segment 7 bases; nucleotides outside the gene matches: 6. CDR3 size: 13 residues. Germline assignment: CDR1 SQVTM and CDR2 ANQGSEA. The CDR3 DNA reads TGCAGCGTGCGGACAGGGGGGAGAAATGAGCAGTTCTTC. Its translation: CSVRTGGRNEQFF.

The CDR3 DNA reads TGCGCCAGCACCTCCGGGCTTGCAACTAATGAAAAACTGTTTTTT. Translation gives CASTSGLATNEKLFF. This rearrangement joins TRBV5-1 to TRBJ1-4; D gene uncertain. There are 15 residues in the CDR3. From germline, CDR1 is SGHRS and CDR2 YFSETQ. V lost 6 bases to trimming and J lost 0 bases, with 12 bases between them.

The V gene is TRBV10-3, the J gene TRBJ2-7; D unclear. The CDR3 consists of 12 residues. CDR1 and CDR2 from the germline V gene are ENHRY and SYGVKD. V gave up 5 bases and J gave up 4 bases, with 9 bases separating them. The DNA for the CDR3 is TGTGCCATCAGTCAGACCCCATACGAGCAGTACTTC. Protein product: CAISQTPYEQYF.

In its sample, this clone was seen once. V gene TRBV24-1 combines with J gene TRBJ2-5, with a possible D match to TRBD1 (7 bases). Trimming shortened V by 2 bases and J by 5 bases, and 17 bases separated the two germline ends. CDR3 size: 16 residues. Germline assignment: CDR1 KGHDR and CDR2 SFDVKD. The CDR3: CATSDWGDSRWETQYF. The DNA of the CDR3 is TGTGCCACCAGTGATTGGGGGGACAGTCGGTGGGAGACCCAGTACTTC.

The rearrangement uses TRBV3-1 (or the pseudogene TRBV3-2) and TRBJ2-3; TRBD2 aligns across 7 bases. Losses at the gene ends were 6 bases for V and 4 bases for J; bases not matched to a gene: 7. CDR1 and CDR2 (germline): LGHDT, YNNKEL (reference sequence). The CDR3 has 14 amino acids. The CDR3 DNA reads TGTGCCAGCAGTCACCGGGACTATTCAGATACGCAGTATTTT. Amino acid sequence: CASSHRDYSDTQYF.

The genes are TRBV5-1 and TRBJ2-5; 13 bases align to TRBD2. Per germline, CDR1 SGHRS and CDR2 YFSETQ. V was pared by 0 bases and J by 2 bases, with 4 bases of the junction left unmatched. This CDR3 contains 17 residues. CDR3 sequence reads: CASSLERTSGRQETQYF. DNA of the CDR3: TGCGCCAGCAGCTTGGAACGGACTAGCGGGAGACAAGAGACCCAGTACTTC.

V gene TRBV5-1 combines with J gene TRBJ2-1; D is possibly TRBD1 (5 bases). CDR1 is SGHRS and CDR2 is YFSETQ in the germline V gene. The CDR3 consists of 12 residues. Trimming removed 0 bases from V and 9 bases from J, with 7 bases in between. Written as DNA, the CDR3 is TGCGCCAGCAGCTTGGTAGACAGTGAGCAGTTCTTC. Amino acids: CASSLVDSEQFF.

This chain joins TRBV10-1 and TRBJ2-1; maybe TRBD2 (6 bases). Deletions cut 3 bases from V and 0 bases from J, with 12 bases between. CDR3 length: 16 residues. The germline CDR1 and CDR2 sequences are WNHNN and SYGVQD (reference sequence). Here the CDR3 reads CASSETAGSSYNEQFF. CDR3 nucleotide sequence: TGCGCCAGCAGTGAAACGGCGGGGAGCTCCTACAATGAGCAGTTCTTC.